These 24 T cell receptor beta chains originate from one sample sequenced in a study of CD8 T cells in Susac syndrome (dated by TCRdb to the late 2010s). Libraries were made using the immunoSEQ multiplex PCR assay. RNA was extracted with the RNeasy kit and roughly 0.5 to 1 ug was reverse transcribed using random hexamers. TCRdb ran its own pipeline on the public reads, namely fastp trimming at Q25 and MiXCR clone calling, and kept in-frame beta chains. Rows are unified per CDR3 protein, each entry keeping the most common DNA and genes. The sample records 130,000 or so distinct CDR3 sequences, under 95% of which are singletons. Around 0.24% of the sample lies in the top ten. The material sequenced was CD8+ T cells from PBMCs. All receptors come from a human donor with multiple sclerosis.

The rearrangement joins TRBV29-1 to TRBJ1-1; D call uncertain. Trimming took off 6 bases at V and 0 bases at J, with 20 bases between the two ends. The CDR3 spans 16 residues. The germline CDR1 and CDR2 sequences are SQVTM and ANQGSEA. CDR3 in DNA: TGCAGCGTCGGCGGACCCTCGAAGATAATGAACACTGAAGCTTTCTTT. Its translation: CSVGGPSKIMNTEAFF. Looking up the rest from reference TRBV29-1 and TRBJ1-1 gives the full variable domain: SAVISQKPSRDICQRGTSLTIQCQVDSQVTMMFWYRQQPGQSLTLIATANQGSEATYESGFVIDKFPISRPNLTFSTLTVSNMSPEDSSIYLCSVGGPSKIMNTEAFFGQGTRLTVV.

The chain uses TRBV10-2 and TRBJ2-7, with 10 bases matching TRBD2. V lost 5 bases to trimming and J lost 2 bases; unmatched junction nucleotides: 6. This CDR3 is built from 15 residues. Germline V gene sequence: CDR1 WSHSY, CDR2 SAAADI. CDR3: CASSIPTSGAYEQYF. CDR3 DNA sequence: TGCGCCAGCAGTATTCCCACTAGCGGGGCCTACGAGCAGTACTTC.

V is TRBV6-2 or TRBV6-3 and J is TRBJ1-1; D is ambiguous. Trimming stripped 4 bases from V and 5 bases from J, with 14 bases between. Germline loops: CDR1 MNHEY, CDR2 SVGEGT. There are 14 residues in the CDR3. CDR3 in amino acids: CASSFGPGGTEAFF. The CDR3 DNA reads TGTGCCAGCAGTTTCGGCCCCGGCGGGACTGAAGCTTTCTTT.

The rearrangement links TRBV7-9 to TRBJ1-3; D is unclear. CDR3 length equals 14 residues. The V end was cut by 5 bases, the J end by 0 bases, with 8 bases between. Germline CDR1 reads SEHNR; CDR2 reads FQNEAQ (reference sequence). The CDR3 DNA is TGTGCCAGCAGCCAGCCGGGCTCTGGAAACACCATATATTTT. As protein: CASSQPGSGNTIYF.

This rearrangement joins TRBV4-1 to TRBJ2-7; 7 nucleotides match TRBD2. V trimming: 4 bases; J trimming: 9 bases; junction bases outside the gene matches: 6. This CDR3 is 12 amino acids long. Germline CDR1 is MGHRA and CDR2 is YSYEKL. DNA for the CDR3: TGCGCCAGCAGCCTCGAGCGGGGCGGGCAGTACTTC. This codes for CASSLERGGQYF.

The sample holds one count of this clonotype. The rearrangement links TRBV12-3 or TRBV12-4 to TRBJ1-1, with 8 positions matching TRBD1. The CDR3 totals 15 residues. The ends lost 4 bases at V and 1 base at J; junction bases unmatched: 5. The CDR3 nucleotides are TGTGCCAGCAGTTCGTGGACAGGGTCGAACACTGAAGCTTTCTTT. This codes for CASSSWTGSNTEAFF.

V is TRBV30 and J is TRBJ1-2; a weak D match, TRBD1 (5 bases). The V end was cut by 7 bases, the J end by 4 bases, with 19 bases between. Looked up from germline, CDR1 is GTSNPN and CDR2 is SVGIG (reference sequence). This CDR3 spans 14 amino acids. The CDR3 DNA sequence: TGTGCCTCAACGCCGCCCGCAGGGACCTATGGCTACACCTTC. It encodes CASTPPAGTYGYTF. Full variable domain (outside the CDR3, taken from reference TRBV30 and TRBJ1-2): SQTIHQWPATLVQPVGSPLSLECTVEGTSNPNLYWYRQAAGRGLQLLFYSVGIGQISSEVPQNLSASRPQDRQFILSSKKLLLSDSGFYLCASTPPAGTYGYTFGSGTRLTVV.

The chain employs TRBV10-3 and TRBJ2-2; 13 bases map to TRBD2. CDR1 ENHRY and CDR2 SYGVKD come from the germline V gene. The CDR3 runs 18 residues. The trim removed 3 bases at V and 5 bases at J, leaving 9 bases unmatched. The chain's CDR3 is CAISEGTSGTSGTGELFF. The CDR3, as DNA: TGTGCCATCAGTGAAGGGACTAGCGGGACCTCGGGGACCGGGGAGCTGTTTTTT.

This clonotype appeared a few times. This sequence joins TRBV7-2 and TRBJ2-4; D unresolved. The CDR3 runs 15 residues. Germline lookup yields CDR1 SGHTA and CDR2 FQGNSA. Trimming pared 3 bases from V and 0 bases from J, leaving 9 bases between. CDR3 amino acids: CASSFSELAKNIQYF. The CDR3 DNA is TGTGCCAGCAGCTTCAGCGAACTAGCCAAAAACATTCAGTACTTC.

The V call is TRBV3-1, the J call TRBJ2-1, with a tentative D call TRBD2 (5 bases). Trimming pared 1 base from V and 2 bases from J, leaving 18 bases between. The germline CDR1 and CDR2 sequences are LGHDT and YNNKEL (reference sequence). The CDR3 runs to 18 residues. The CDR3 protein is CASSQVRFGRAAYNEQFF. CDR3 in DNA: TGTGCCAGCAGCCAAGTTCGGTTTGGGCGAGCGGCCTACAATGAGCAGTTCTTC.

The CDR3 is CASSRTHELTENTEAFF. The CDR3 nucleotides are TGTGCCAGCAGCCGAACCCATGAATTAACAGAGAACACTGAAGCTTTCTTT. V is TRBV3-1 and J is TRBJ1-1, with D uncertain. The CDR3 sequence is 17 residues long. Trimming took off 4 bases at V and 1 base at J, with 19 bases between the two ends. Germline V lookup: CDR1 LGHDT, CDR2 YNNKEL (reference sequence).

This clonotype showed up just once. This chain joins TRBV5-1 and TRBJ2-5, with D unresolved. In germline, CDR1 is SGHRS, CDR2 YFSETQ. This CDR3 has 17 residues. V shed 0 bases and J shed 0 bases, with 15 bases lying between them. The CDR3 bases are TGCGCCAGCAGCTTGGCCCCAACCGACCAGTACCAAGAGACCCAGTACTTC. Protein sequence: CASSLAPTDQYQETQYF.

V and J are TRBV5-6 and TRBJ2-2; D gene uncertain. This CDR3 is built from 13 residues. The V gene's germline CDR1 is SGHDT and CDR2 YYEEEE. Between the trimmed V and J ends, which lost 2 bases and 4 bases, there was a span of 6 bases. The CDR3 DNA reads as TGTGCCAGCAGCTTCGTGGGCACCGGGGAGCTGTTTTTT. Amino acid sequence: CASSFVGTGELFF.

The CDR3 protein is CASSQETVWFQPQHF. The DNA for the CDR3 is TGCGCCAGCAGCCAAGAGACGGTCTGGTTTCAGCCCCAGCATTTT. The J gene is TRBJ1-5, the V gene TRBV4-1; D unresolved. Trimming left V 0 bases short and J 6 bases short, with 12 bases between. The germline V gene encodes CDR1 MGHRA and CDR2 YSYEKL. This CDR3 region has 15 residues.

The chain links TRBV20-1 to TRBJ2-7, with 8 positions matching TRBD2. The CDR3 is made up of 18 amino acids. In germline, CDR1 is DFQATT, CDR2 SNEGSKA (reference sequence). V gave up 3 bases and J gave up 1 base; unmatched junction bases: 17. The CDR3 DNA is TGCAGTGCTAGGGCCCGGTTGGGTAGCGGGATAACGTCCTACGAGCAGTACTTC. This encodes CSARARLGSGITSYEQYF.

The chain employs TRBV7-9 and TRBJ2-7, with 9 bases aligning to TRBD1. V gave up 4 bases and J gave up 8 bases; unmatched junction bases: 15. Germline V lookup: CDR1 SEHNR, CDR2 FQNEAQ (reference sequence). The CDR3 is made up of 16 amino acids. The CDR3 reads CASSSVYDPGQGQQYF. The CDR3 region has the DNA TGTGCCAGCAGCTCAGTGTACGACCCGGGACAGGGTCAGCAGTACTTC.

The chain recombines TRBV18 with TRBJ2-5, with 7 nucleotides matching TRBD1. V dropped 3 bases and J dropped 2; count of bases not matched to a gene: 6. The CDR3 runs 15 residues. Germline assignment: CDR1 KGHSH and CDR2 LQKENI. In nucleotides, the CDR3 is TGTGCCAGCTCACCGACAGGGTTTATGCAAGAGACCCAGTACTTC. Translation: CASSPTGFMQETQYF.

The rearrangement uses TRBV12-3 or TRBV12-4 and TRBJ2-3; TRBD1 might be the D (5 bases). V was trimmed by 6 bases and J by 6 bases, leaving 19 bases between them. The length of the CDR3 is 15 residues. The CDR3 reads CASSLTPGAGDTQYF. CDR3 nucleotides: TGTGCCAGCAGCTTGACACCTGGGGCAGGGGATACGCAGTATTTT.

The CDR3: CASSISGSYSGELFF. CDR3 sequence (DNA): TGTGCCAGCAGCATCTCAGGGAGTTATAGCGGGGAGCTGTTTTTT. V and J are TRBV7-3 and TRBJ2-2; either TRBD1 or TRBD2 may supply D (5 bases each). In germline, CDR1 is SGHTA, CDR2 FQGTGA. Trimming left V 5 bases short and J 7 bases short, with 17 bases between. This CDR3 comprises 15 residues.

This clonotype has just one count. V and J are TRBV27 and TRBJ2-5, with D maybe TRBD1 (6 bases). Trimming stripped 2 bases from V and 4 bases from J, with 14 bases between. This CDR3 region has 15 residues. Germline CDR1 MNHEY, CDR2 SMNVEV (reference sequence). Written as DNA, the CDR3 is TGTGCCAGCAGTTTAATTCGAACAGGGATAGAGACCCAGTACTTC. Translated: CASSLIRTGIETQYF.

CDR3 nucleotides: TGTGCCAGCAGTGGGGACACCGGGCCGAACACCGGGGAGCTGTTTTTT. Encoded protein: CASSGDTGPNTGELFF. The chain has TRBV12-3 or TRBV12-4 and TRBJ2-2, with a possible D match to TRBD1 (6 bases). V shed 5 bases and J shed 0 bases, with 13 bases lying between them. The CDR3 spans 16 residues.

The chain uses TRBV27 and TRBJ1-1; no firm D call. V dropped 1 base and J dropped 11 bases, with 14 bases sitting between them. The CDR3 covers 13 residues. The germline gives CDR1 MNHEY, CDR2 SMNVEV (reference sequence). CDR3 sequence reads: CASSLLGGPDAFF. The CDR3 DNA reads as TGTGCCAGCAGTTTATTAGGCGGCCCCGACGCTTTCTTT.

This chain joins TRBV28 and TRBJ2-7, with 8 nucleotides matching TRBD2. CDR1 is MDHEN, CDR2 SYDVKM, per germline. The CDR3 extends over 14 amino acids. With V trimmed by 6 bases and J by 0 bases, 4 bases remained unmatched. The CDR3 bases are TGTGCCAGCAGCCCGGGGGGGAGCTCCTACGAGCAGTACTTC. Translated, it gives CASSPGGSSYEQYF.

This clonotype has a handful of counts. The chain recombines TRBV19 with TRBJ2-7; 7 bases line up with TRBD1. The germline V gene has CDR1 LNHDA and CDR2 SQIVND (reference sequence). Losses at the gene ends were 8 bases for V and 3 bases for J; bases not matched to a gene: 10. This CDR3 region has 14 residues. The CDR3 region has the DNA TGTGCCAGTTCCTCCCGGGACAGAGGCTACGAGCAGTACTTC. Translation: CASSSRDRGYEQYF.